This entry concerns a single TCR beta chain. The sample is drawn from a study of T cell responses to AZD1222 COVID-19 vaccine. Only in-frame clones appear in the TCRdb table, and some are missing; sequencing was by immunoSEQ multiplex PCR. The repertoire includes around 100,000 clones, around 94% of them detected once, and about 2.2% sits in the top ten. Germline V gene lookup returns CDR1 MDHEN and CDR2 SYDVKM. The CDR3 covers 16 residues. Trimming at V came to 4 bases and at J to 6 bases, leaving 14 bases not matched to a gene. This chain uses TRBV28 with TRBJ1-2; 7 bases line up with TRBD1. The TCR comes from an adult in good health. Sequences were derived from peripheral blood, sampled on day 0 of AZD1222 vaccination. The CDR3, as DNA: TGTGCCAGCAGTTATAAGGGCTACAGGGGAGATGATGGCTACACCTTC. As protein: CASSYKGYRGDDGYTF.